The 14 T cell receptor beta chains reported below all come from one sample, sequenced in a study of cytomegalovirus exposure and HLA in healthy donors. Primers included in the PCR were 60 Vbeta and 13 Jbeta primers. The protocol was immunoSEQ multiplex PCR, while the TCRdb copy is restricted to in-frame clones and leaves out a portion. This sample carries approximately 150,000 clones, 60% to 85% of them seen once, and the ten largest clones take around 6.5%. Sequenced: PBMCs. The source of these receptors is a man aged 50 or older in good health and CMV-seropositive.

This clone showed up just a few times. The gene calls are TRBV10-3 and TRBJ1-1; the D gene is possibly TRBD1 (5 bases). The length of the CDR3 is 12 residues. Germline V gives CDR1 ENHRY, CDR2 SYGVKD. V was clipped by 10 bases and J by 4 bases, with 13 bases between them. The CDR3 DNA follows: TGTGCCACGACAGCGGGAGCCACTGAAGCTTTCTTT. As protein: CATTAGATEAFF.

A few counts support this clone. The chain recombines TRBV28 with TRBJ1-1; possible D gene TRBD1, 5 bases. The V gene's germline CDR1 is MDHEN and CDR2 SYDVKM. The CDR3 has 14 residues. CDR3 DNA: TGTGCTACAGGCGGGGGGTCCTTGAGCACTGAAGCTTTCTTT. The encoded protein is CATGGGSLSTEAFF.

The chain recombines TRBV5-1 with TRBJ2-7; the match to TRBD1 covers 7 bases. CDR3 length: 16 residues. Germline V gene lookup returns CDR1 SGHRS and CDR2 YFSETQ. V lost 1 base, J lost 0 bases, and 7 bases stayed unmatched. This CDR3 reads CASSLLTGQRSYEQYF. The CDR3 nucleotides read TGCGCCAGCAGCTTGTTAACGGGACAGCGCTCCTACGAGCAGTACTTC.

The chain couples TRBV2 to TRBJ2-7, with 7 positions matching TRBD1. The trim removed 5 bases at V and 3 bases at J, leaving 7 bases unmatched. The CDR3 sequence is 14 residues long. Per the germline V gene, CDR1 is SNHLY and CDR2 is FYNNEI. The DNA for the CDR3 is TGTGCCAGCAGTATAGGGACAGAAGACTACGAGCAGTACTTC. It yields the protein CASSIGTEDYEQYF.

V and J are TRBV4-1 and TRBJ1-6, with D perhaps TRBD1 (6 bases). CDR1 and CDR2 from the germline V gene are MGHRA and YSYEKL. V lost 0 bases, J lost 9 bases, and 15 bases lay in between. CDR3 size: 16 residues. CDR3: CASSQDGKNRVSPLHF. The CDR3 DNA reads TGCGCCAGCAGCCAAGACGGGAAGAACAGGGTTTCACCCCTCCACTTT.

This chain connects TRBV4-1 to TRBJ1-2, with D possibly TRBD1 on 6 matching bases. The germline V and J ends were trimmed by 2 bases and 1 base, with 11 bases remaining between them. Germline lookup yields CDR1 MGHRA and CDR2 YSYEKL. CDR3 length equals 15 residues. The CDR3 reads CASSQRWDNNYGYTF. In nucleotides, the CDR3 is TGCGCCAGCAGCCAAAGGTGGGACAATAACTATGGCTACACCTTC.

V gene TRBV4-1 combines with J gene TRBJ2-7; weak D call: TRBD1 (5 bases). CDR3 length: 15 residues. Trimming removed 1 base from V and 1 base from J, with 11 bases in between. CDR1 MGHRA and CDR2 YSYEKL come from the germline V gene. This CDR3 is CASSQAAGQSYEQYF. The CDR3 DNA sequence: TGCGCCAGCAGCCAAGCGGCAGGGCAATCCTACGAGCAGTACTTC.

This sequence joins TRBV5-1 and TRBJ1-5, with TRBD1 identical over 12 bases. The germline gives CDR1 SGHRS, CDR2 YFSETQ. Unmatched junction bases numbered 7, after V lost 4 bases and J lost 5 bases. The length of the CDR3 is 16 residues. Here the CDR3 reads CASSPGGTGGDQPQHF. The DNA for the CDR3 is TGCGCCAGCAGCCCCGGGGGGACAGGGGGCGATCAGCCCCAGCATTTT.

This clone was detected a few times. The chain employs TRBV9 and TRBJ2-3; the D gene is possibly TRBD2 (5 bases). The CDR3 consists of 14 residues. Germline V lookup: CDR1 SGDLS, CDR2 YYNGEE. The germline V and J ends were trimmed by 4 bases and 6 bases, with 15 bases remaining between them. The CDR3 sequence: CASSLTTGKDTQYF. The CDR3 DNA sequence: TGTGCCAGCAGCCTTACGACCGGGAAGGATACGCAGTATTTT.

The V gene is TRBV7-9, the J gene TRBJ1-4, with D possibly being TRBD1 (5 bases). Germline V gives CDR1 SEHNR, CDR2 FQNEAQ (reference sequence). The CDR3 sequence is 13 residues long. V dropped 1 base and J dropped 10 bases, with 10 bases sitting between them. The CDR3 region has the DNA TGTGCCAGCAGCTTAGTTCCAGGGTCAAAACTGTTTTTT. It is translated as CASSLVPGSKLFF.

DNA for the CDR3: TGTGCCACCTCCGACGGGGAGCAGTACTTC. Its protein is CATSDGEQYF. The chain links TRBV2 to TRBJ2-7; D gene uncertain. Germline values: CDR1 SNHLY, CDR2 FYNNEI. The CDR3 spans 10 residues. The V gene lost 10 bases and the J gene lost 7 bases, with 11 bases spanning the gap.

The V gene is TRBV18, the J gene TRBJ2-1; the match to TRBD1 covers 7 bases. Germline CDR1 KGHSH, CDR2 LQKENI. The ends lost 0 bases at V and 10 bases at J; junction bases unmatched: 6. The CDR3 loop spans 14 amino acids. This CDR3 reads CASSPPDRVYEQFF. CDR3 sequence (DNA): TGTGCCAGCTCACCACCAGACAGGGTGTACGAGCAGTTCTTC.

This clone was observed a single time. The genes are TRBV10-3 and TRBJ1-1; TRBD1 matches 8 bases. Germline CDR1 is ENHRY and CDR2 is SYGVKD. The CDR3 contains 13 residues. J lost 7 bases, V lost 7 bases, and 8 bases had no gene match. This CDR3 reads CAITETGAGEAFF. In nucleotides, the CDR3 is TGTGCCATCACCGAGACAGGGGCAGGTGAAGCTTTCTTT.

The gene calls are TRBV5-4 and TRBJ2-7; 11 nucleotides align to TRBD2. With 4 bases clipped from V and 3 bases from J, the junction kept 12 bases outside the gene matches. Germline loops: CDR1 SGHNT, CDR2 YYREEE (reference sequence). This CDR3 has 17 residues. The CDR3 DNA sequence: TGTGCCAGCAGCCCCGGCGTAGCGGGAGGGCGCGGCTACGAGCAGTACTTC. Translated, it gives CASSPGVAGGRGYEQYF.